This TCR beta chain comes out of a study of blood T cell repertoires in COVID-19 (dated by TCRdb to about 2020). Concerning the study at large: Samples from collaborators originated in the United States, Italy and Spain and spanned both the acute and convalescent phases of COVID-19. The material from the prospective study consisted of cDNA or gDNA derived from T cells, B-cell-depleted T cells, or PBMCs. The dataset comprised deeply sampled blood TCRbeta repertoires from subjects exposed to, actively infected with, or recovered from COVID-19. A freely available public database, intended as a resource for researchers studying the immune response to SARS-CoV-2, is where the repertoires were released. Nearly every sample came with metadata listing a de-identified subject ID, COVID-19 status, age in years and sex. The samples were drawn from two sources: the first 160 participants of the ongoing ImmuneRACE study, and some 1,300 subjects contributed by 6 global collaborators. Where available, HLA class I and class II types were taken from metadata supplied by the sample provider and were not determined by assay-based typing. The research as a whole found: Clinical and demographic metadata were provided uncurated, with the amount varying by source and participant.

The immunoSEQ Assay, a bias-controlled multiplex PCR, was used to amplify TCRbeta CDR3 regions from genomic DNA. The authors' pipeline ran thus. The number of nucleated cells in each sample was estimated by amplification of reference gene primers within the assay. To quantify the absolute abundance of each unique TCRbeta CDR3 rearrangement, sequence reads were collapsed and filtered. Productive Simpson clonality was computed per sample as the square root of Simpson's diversity index over productive rearrangements. TCRdb limited this immuneACCESS table to in-frame rearrangements with V and J called. A share of clones is missing; checked studies link under half to unresolved V genes, and the rest is unexplained. The DNA was the basis for D and trimming; V, J and clone size are from that table. Recorded for this sample are 200,000 or so clones; about 90% of them occurred a single time. The top ten clonotypes cover roughly 0.78% of the sample.

Turning to this clone: Its antigen remains unidentified. Base-call qualities are not available, and no considerably larger clone is one nucleotide away.

From the cysteine through the phenylalanine, the CDR3 covers 13 amino acids. The retained sequence is limited to the CDR3, 39 bases, with the frame set at the first base. CDR1 LNHDA and CDR2 SQIVND are derived from the germline V gene (reference sequence). V has 5 bases trimmed and J has 12 bases trimmed; junction bases matching no gene number 10. Whole blood was collected in K2EDTA tubes by collaborating institutions according to the institutions' own protocols. For TCRbeta analysis, collaborators shipped samples in one of three forms: frozen whole blood, isolated PBMCs, or DNA extracted from either of those sample types.

Recombination joined TRBV19 with TRBJ2-1, and TRBD2 matches 7 of the central bases. Sequencing was performed on peripheral blood. The TCR originated in a woman aged 65 to 85 with acute or convalescent COVID-19. The nucleotide sequence reads as follows: TGTGCCAGTAGTGACCTAGCGGTCCCCGCGCAGTTCTTC. Protein translation: CASSDLAVPAQFF.